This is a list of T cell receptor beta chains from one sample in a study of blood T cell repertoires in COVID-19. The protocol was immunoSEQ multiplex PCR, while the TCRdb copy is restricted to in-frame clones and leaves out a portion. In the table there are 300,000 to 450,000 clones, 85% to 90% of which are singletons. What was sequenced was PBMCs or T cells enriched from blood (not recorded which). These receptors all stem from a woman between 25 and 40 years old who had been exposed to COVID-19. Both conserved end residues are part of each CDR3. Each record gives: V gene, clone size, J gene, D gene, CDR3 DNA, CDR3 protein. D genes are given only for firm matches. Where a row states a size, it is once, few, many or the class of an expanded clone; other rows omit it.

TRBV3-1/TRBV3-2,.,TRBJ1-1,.,TGTGCCAGCAGCCAAGATCTGGAGGCTTTCTTT,CASSQDLEAFF
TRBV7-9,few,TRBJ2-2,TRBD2,TGTGCCAGCAGCTTGGGACTAGCGGGAAGGGGGGACACCGGGGAGCTGTTTTTT,CASSLGLAGRGDTGELFF
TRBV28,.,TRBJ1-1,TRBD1,TGTGCCAGCAGTGACCGACAGGGGGCGGGCACTGAAGCTTTCTTT,CASSDRQGAGTEAFF
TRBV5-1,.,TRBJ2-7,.,TGCGCCAGCAGCCCTGGAAGAGGACAGAGAACCTACGAGCAGTACTTC,CASSPGRGQRTYEQYF
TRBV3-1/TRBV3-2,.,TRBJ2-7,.,TGTGCCAGCAGCCAAGATCCCTACCTGCCCTACGAGCAGTACTTC,CASSQDPYLPYEQYF
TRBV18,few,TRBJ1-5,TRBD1,TGTGCCAGCTCCGGACAGGGAGCGCATCAGCCCCAGCATTTT,CASSGQGAHQPQHF
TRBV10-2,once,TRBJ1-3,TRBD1,TGCGCCAGCAGCGCCTCGACAGGGGGCTATGGAAACACCATATATTTT,CASSASTGGYGNTIYF
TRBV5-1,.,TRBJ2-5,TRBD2,TGCGCCAGCAGCTTGGGGGCTAGCGGGAGGGAAGAGACCCAGTACTTC,CASSLGASGREETQYF
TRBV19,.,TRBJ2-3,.,TGTGCCAGTGCAGGGGTTCAGGGCACAGATACGCAGTATTTT,CASAGVQGTDTQYF
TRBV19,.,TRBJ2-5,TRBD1,TGTGCCAGTGGACAGGGTCGCCGAGAGACCCAGTACTTC,CASGQGRRETQYF
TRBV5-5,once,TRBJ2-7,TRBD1,TGTGCCAGCAGCTTGGGGGCGAGGACAGGGCTCTACGAGCAGTACTTC,CASSLGARTGLYEQYF
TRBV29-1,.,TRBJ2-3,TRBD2,TGCAGCCTAGGGGGACTAGCGGGAGGAAGAGGAGATACGCAGTATTTT,CSLGGLAGGRGDTQYF
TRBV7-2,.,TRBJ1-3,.,TGTGCCAGCAGTCCACAGGGCCCGGGAAACACCATATATTTT,CASSPQGPGNTIYF
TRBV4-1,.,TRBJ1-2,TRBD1,TGCGCCAGCAGCCAAGATCTCGGACAGGGGACTTTTAGCTATGGCTACACCTTC,CASSQDLGQGTFSYGYTF
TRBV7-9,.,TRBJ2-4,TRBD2,TGTGCCAGCAGCTTAGGAGCGGGAAGGGACATTCAGTACTTC,CASSLGAGRDIQYF
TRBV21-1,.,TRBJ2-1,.,TGTGCCAGCAGCAAAGGGTCAAGGGAGGACCGGACATGGAATGAGCAGTTCTTC,CASSKGSREDRTWNEQFF
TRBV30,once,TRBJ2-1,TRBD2,TGTGCCTGGAGGGTTAGCGGGGGCTCTTACAATGAGCAGTTCTTC,CAWRVSGGSYNEQFF
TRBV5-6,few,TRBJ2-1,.,TGTGCCAGCAGCTTTCTGAGCGGATCGGTGCAGTTCTTC,CASSFLSGSVQFF
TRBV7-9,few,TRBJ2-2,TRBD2,TGTGCCAGCAGCTTGCCTAGCGGAAACACCGGGGAGCTGTTTTTT,CASSLPSGNTGELFF
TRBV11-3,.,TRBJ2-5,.,TGTGCCAGCAGCCCAGATGGAGCGACCCAGTACTTC,CASSPDGATQYF
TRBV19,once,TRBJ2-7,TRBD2,TGTGCCACCATTAGTAAAGGGACTAACGAGCAGTACTTC,CATISKGTNEQYF
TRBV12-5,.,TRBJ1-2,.,TGTGCTAGTGGTTTGGACTATGGAGGCTACACCTTC,CASGLDYGGYTF
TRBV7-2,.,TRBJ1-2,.,TGTGCCAGCAGCTTATCTCTGGTGTCCTCACTGGGCTACACCTTC,CASSLSLVSSLGYTF
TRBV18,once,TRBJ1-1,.,TGTGCCAGCTCACCGGCGGGGGAGAAGGGTGAAGCTTTCTTT,CASSPAGEKGEAFF
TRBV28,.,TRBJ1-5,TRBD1,TGTGCCAGCAGTTCGGGACAGGGAGAGCAGCCCCAGCATTTT,CASSSGQGEQPQHF
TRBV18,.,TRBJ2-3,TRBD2,TGTGCCAGCTCACCGGCGGGAGGCACAGATACGCAGTATTTT,CASSPAGGTDTQYF
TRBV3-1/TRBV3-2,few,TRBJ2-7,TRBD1,TGTGCCAGCAGCCAATTAGGGGGCCACGAGCAGTACTTC,CASSQLGGHEQYF
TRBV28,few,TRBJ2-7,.,TGTGCCAGCAGTTCAGTCTACGAGCAGTACTTC,CASSSVYEQYF
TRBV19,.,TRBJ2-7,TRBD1,TGTGCCAGCAGCGAAGACAGGGGCGAGCAGTACTTC,CASSEDRGEQYF
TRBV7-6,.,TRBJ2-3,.,TGTGCCAGCAGCTTAGGTCCAGGGGATACGCAGTATTTT,CASSLGPGDTQYF
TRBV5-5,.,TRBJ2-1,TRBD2,TGTGCCAGCAGCTTGGATGGGCTAGGCGGGAGCGGGAGCAATGAGCAGTTCTTC,CASSLDGLGGSGSNEQFF
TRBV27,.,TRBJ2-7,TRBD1,TGTGCCAGCAGTTACCGACAGGGCTTCTACGAGCAGTACTTC,CASSYRQGFYEQYF
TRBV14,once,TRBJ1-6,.,TGTGCCAGCAGCCTTTGGGCTGCTTCACCCCTCCACTTT,CASSLWAASPLHF
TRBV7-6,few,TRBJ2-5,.,TGTGCCAGCAGCTTAGCGGGTACTAGTCAAGAGACCCAGTACTTC,CASSLAGTSQETQYF
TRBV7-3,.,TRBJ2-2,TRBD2,TGTGCCAGCAGCTCGGTGACTAGCGGGAGTTCCGGGGAGCTGTTTTTT,CASSSVTSGSSGELFF
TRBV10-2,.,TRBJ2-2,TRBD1,TGCGCCAGCAGTGAGAGGACAGGCGTCGGGATCGGGGAGCTGTTTTTT,CASSERTGVGIGELFF
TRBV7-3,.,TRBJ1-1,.,TGTGCCAGCAGCTTAACAGCGGGGCAGAACACTGAAGCTTTCTTT,CASSLTAGQNTEAFF
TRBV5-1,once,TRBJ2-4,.,TGCGCCAGCAGCTTGTCAGTAGCCAAAAACATTCAGTACTTC,CASSLSVAKNIQYF
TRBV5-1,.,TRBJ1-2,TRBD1,TGCGCCAGCAGCTTGCTACAGGGGGCGACGGGAGGCTACACCTTC,CASSLLQGATGGYTF